Reported below is one T cell receptor beta chain. Its antigen is not known. The data were taken from a study of identical twins. Notes on the study in general: Beta clonotypes that were abundant in cord blood contained fewer insertions, a pattern absent from memory repertoires.

This CDR3 spans 16 amino acids. J gave up 3 bases and V 4 bases, and 11 bases lay outside the gene matches. CDR1 is SQVTM and CDR2 is ANQGSEA in the germline V gene. One entry per CDR3 protein, called by TCRdb with MiXCR from the 5' RACE reads. The sample includes 1,800,000 or so distinct CDR3 sequences, around a third of them seen just once. The rearrangement joins TRBV29-1 to TRBJ2-3; 9 nucleotides match TRBD2. The specimen sequenced was cord blood. This TCR came from a newborn girl in good health. The CDR3 loop is CSVAGDGGRETDTQYF. For the CDR3, the DNA is TGCAGCGTTGCGGGGGATGGCGGGAGGGAAACAGATACGCAGTATTTT.